This T cell receptor beta chain is drawn from a study of control samples from healthy donors and cancer patients. Assay: immunoSEQ multiplex PCR; the TCRdb copy retains only in-frame clones and omits some. The sample holds under 450,000 clones, 80% to 95% seen once. In this sample, this clone turned up once. The CDR3 is 15 residues long. The V gene's germline CDR1 is SGHRS and CDR2 YFSETQ. V was pared by 3 bases and J by 1 base, with 2 bases of the junction left unmatched. The sequence derives from a man aged 35 to 55 with head and neck cancer. Sequencing was performed on PBMCs. V and J are TRBV5-1 and TRBJ2-3; 10 bases agree with TRBD2. The CDR3: CASSWTSGGTDTQYF. DNA for the CDR3: TGCGCCAGCAGCTGGACTAGCGGAGGCACAGATACGCAGTATTTT.